This T cell receptor (beta chain) was recorded in a study of cytomegalovirus exposure and HLA in healthy donors (dated by TCRdb to about 2017). Background on the whole study: According to an earlier analysis of 550 to 750 of the donors, some 170 million T cells yielded 95 million to 140 million unique TCR beta sequences and about 300 Gb of sequence data. A separate validation cohort of approximately 130 different subjects was used in addition to the approximately 640-subject first cohort. Every discovery cohort repertoire had been produced on one sequencing platform. A later analysis re-analyzed previously published TCR beta repertoires from 500 to 700 donors and added high-resolution HLA genotyping to study TCR occurrence patterns. Rather than drawing on any new phenotypic data, the later analysis identified candidate immune exposures from TCR beta sequences and the way those sequences occurred across donors. In an earlier analysis of 587 of the donors, high-throughput TCR beta sequencing was used to judge whether each TCR beta V gene segment behaved as functional or pseudogenic. The study profiled the T cell repertoires of more than 500 subjects by immunosequencing and related them to cytomegalovirus serostatus. A later genetic analysis took genome-wide SNP genotypes for about three fifths of the roughly 700 donors and used that subset as a discovery cohort. Donor age, sex, ethnicity and CMV serostatus were collected together with the repertoire data. Of the 300 to 450 genotyped donors, 65% to 90% fell in the genetic ancestry cluster associated with self-reported Caucasian donors. To predict cytomegalovirus infection status, the study brought together high-throughput TCR immunosequencing, statistical association of individual TCRs with disease status, and machine learning. An early release that covered fewer than 800 HLA-typed donors contained 300 to 350 gigabases of sequencing data and tens of millions of unique TCR sequences. Class I and class II HLA loci were covered by the typing at four-digit resolution. The study aimed to test whether signatures of past pathogen exposure could be identified by cataloging public T cell receptors. The number of typed donors differed by locus: roughly 629-640 for A, B, C, DRB1 and DQB1; 522 for DQA1; fewer than 610 for DPA1; and roughly 490 for DPB1. Among roughly 400 genotyped donors of the cohort, an average of approximately 240,000 unique TCR beta nucleotide sequences was sequenced per donor, of which about 19% were non-productive. A handful of DR-DQ haplotypes were handled as single units for association and clustering because linkage in the cohort was strong.

The CDR3 goes from the cysteine to the phenylalanine over 11 residues. Only the CDR3 region is kept as DNA, spanning 33 bases read in frame from base 1. As encoded in the germline V gene, CDR1 is MDHEN while CDR2 is SYDVKM. Cut back by 3 bases and 8 bases, the V and J ends lie 7 bases apart. In regard to this clone: The antigen this receptor binds is unknown. Per-base qualities were not stored, and no clone one base away is much larger.

Here is what the overall study found, with its caveats: An earlier analysis of approximately 530 of the donors showed that most TCR beta V segments appeared in productive rearrangements either about 90% or about 30% of the time, which broadly matched IMGT annotations. Three of the identified cytomegalovirus-associated TCR beta chains were confirmed in vitro to be specific for cytomegalovirus antigens. A further reported finding was that TCR beta sequences accurately predicted the HLA-A and HLA-B alleles for most subjects in the first cohort. Several of the top co-occurrence clusters appeared to be linked to parvovirus B19, influenza, CMV and Epstein-Barr virus, according to a later analysis. Linkage disequilibrium might explain the correlated functional status among segregating V segments, but an unknown experimental factor could not be ruled out. In a later analysis, most CMV-associated TCR beta chains were found to appear HLA-restricted, with HLA associations seemingly driven largely by CMV exposure. A cluster of highly shared sequence variants was judged likely to represent a technical artifact of the sequencing pipeline. Cytomegalovirus status was reported to be diagnosed by the classifier with high specificity and sensitivity in both the original and validation cohorts. Assigning TCR associations to individual alleles was difficult when HLA alleles, especially DR and DQ, strongly co-occurred. Because HLA typing was missing for some donors at each locus, association tests included only the typed subset. According to a later analysis, TCR association rates differed among HLA loci, with DRB1 alleles showing the most associated TCRs and HLA-C alleles showing the fewest. A later genetic analysis associated a missense DCLRE1C variant with V-gene and J-gene trimming of TCR beta chains, and an independent cohort replicated the association. The presence/absence analyses assumed that sequencing depth was roughly uniform across donors, and that assumption may not be true. A later genetic analysis reported fewer N-insertions in productive TCRs among donors in an Asian-associated ancestry cluster than the roughly 640-donor mean. For the cohort, immune exposure information was limited to CMV serostatus. In a later analysis, 15,000 to 20,000 TCR beta sequences were associated with specific HLA alleles at a false discovery rate of 0.05. The study gave a list of some 150 TCR beta chains associated with cytomegalovirus. Because the 87-base-pair reads could not distinguish some IMGT-functional V segments, including TRBV6-2 and TRBV6-3, those segments were excluded. According to the authors, the approach could potentially be generalized to other disease states and immunological phenotypes. The earlier analysis of approximately 590 of the donors excluded roughly 16 rarely observed V segments, including chromosome 9 orphons, because counts were too low. In a later analysis, HLA-associated TCR beta chains showed more clonal expansion and lower generation probabilities than non-associated chains that were equally common. Only TCR beta chains were sequenced in this cohort, and the absence of alpha or paired-chain data limited detectable features. Across donors, most TCR sequences were observed very rarely, whereas some public TCRs were present in many individuals.

The library was obtained by the immunoSEQ multiplex PCR assay. A mixture of 60 forward primers for TCR Vbeta segments and 13 reverse primers for TCR Jbeta segments was used in the multiplex PCR. A multiplex PCR assay on genomic DNA amplified the CDR3 region of rearranged TCR beta genes. On the Illumina HiSeq System, the amplified TCR beta libraries were sequenced as 87-base-pair reads. In the original analysis: A later analysis counted tens of millions of unique TCR beta chains across the 600 to 850 repertoires, and around 12 million of these chains were shared by at least two donors. A nearest-neighbor algorithm error-corrected the raw reads and collapsed the reads into unique sequences, merging closely related sequences to remove PCR and sequencing errors. Alignment of CDR3 sequences to IMGT reference sequences was used to assign V, D and J gene segments. For a sequence to be retained, at least a six-nucleotide match to both a V gene segment and a J gene segment was required. A rearrangement counted as productive if the CDR3 had no stop codons and remained in frame with V and J, and every other rearrangement counted as non-productive. Following IMGT convention, CDR3 was defined as the stretch from the second conserved V-encoded cysteine up to the conserved J-encoded phenylalanine. The earlier analysis of about 500 of the donors excluded sequences that lacked an unambiguous match to a single V gene segment. In an earlier analysis of a few hundred of the donors, V segments were called functional above 56.7% productive rearrangements and were called segregating when the between-donor standard deviation exceeded 5%. To diagnose cytomegalovirus status from the catalog of TCR beta chain sequences, a statistical classification framework was built. In a later analysis, TCR nucleotide sequences were compared against IMGT/GENE-DB human TR gene sequences so that V and J genes could be assigned. Using the TCRdist pipeline, a later analysis assigned CDR3 sequences along with most-parsimonious VDJ recombination scenarios. In a later analysis, each TCR beta chain was defined by its CDR3 amino acid sequence together with its V-gene family, and reads without a unique V-gene family were excluded. To address suspected cross-contamination and a sequencing artifact, a later analysis removed approximately 600 highly shared, low-generation-probability nucleotide sequences. In a later analysis, a clonal expansion index was calculated for each public chain from normalized within-repertoire ranks of inferred template counts. A later analysis computed generation probabilities with a VDJ recombination model fitted to out-of-frame rearrangements, and checked the results against IGoR. Hypergeometric tests were used in a later analysis to score TCR-TCR, TCR-HLA and TCR-CMV co-occurrence, with a repertoire-size bias correction applied to the TCR pairs. To estimate false discovery rates, a later analysis permuted the HLA or CMV assignments 20 times. In a later analysis, co-occurring TCRs were grouped using DBSCAN, with TCRdist sequence similarity added in when clustering inside HLA-allele-positive subsets. Repertoires with fewer than 30,000 or more than 120,000 public chains, plus five repertoires with anomalous nucleotide sharing, were excluded from co-occurrence clustering. TCRdb stores this immuneACCESS table with in-frame sequences only. Part of the clones is absent; in the studies checked, under half of the shortfall reflects unresolved V genes, and no reason is known for the rest. V, J and clone size are taken as reported in that table, and D and trimming were inferred from the DNA itself. The sample has 50,000 to 70,000 clones on record, around 80% of them singletons. The ten largest account for under 5% of the sample.

The cohort comprised several hundred healthy bone marrow donors. At the time of sampling, all cohort members were nominally healthy, though unrecorded immune exposures were likely present. The donor was CMV seronegative and was included in the group of several hundred seronegative cohort members. Every donor gave a peripheral blood sample, and the peripheral blood mononuclear cells from that sample were used for TCR beta sequencing. The Qiagen DNeasy Blood Extraction Kit was used to extract genomic DNA from the blood cell samples. The sample comprised PBMCs. The TCR sequence derives from a woman in her forties in good health and CMV-seronegative. The chain joins TRBV28 to TRBJ1-1; the D gene identity is not certain. The CDR3 is CASSFKTEAFF. In nucleotide form, the sequence is TGTGCCAGCAGTTTCAAGACAGAAGCTTTCTTT.